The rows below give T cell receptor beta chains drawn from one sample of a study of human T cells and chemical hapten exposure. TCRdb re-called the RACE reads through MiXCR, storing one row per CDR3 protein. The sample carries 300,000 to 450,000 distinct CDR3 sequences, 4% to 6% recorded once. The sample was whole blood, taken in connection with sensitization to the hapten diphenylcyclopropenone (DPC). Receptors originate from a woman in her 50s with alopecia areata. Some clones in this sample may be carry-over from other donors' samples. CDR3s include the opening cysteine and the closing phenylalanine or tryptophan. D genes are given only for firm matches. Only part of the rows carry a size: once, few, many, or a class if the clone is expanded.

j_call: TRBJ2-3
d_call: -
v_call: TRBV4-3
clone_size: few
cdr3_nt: TGCGCCAGCAGCGCGGCGGGGAGAGATACGCAGTATTTT
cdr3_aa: CASSAAGRDTQYF

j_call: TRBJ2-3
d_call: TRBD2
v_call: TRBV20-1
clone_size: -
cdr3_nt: TGCAGTGCTAGAGATTGGGGGAGGGCGCAGCAAGATACGCAGTATTTT
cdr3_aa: CSARDWGRAQQDTQYF

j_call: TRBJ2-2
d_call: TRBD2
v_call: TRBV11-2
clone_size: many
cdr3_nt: TGTGCCAGCAGCTTATTGAGCGGGAGCAGATCCGGGGAGCTGTTTTTT
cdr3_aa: CASSLLSGSRSGELFF

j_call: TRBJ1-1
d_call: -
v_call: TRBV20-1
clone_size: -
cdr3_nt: TGCAGTGCTATACGGCTTACAGGGACTGAAGCTTTCTTT
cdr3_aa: CSAIRLTGTEAFF

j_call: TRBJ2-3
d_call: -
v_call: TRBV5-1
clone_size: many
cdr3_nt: TGCGCCAGCAGCCTAAGTAGGAGCACAGATACGCAGTATTTT
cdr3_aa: CASSLSRSTDTQYF

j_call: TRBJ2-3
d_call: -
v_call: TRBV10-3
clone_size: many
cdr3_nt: TGTGCCATCAGTGAGTCGCCCAGCGGATCTAGCACAGATACGCAGTATTTT
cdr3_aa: CAISESPSGSSTDTQYF

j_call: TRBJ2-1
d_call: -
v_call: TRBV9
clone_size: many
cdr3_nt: TGTGCCAGCAGCGTAGACTATTACAATGAGCAGTTCTTC
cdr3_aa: CASSVDYYNEQFF

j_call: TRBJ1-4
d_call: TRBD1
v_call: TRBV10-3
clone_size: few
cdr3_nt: TGTGCCATCAGTGAGTCGGCAGGGGGGAATGAAAAACTGTTTTTT
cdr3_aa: CAISESAGGNEKLFF

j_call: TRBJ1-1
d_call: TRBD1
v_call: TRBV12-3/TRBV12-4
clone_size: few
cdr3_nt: TGTGCCAGCAGTTTAATGGGACAGGGGGCAATGAACACTGAAGCTTTCTTT
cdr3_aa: CASSLMGQGAMNTEAFF

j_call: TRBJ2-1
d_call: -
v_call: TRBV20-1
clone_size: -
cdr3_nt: TGCAGTGCTAGAGATTCGGCCAAATCCTACAATGAGCAGTTCTTC
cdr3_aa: CSARDSAKSYNEQFF

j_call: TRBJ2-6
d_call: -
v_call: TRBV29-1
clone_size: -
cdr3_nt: TGCAGCGTTGAGGGTGACCCCTCTGGGGCCAACGTCCTGACTTTC
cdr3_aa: CSVEGDPSGANVLTF

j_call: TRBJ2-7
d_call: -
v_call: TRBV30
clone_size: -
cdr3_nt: TGTGCCTGGAGTGTTGGGGGCGGCCAGTACTTC
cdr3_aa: CAWSVGGGQYF

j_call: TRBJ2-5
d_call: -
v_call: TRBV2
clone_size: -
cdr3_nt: TGTGCCAGCAGGAGGGGGTCCGGAGAGACCCAGTACTTC
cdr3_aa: CASRRGSGETQYF

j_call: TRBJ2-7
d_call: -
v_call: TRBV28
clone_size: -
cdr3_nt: TGTGCCAGCAGGAGAACAGCCTACGAGCAGTACTTC
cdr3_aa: CASRRTAYEQYF

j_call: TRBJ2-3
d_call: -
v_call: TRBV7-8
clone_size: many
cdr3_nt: TGTGCCAGCAGCCCCCTGAGGGAGACGCAGTATTTT
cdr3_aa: CASSPLRETQYF

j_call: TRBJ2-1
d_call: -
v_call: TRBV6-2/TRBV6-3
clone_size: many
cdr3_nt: TGTGCCAGCAGCCTCCCGGGACGACGGACTGAGCAGTTCTTC
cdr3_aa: CASSLPGRRTEQFF

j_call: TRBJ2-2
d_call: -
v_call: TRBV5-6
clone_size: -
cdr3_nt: TGTGCCAGCCGCTATGGGGGGGCGGACACCGGGGAGCTGTTTTTT
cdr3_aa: CASRYGGADTGELFF

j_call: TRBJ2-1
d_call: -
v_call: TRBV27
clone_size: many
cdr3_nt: TGTGCCAGCTCCCGGGGGGCTAGCGCGAACAATGAGCAGTTCTTC
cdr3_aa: CASSRGASANNEQFF

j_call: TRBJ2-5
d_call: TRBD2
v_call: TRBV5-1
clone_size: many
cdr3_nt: TGCGCCAGCAGCTTGGGGGGGACTAGCGGCCGAGAGACCCAGTACTTC
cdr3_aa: CASSLGGTSGRETQYF

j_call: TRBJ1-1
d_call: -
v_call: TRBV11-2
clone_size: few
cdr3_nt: TGTGCCAGCAGCTTCTCCTACCGTACTGAAGCTTTCTTT
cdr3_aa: CASSFSYRTEAFF